The clone carrying this TCR beta chain has a count of ten or more. Its target is not known. These data originate in a study of regulatory T cells in long-lasting Graves disease. General study points: TCR diversity was lower in persistent than newly diagnosed Graves' disease. When disease was persistent, TRBV28, TRBJ1-2 and TRBJ2-5 were the favored segments.

Arm-PCR of CDR3 regions and iRepertoire HTBI primers were the basis on which TCR beta libraries were built. TCRdb reanalysed the multiplex PCR reads using MiXCR and keeps one entry per CDR3 protein. The sample lists 400,000 to 600,000 distinct CDR3 sequences, 20% to 25% occurring once. CDR3 size: 15 residues. V lost 0 bases and J lost 4; bases outside the gene matches: 5. Germline CDR1 PRHDT, CDR2 FYEKMQ (reference sequence). Time point defined: persistent/refractory GD, antithyroid drugs over 5 years with positive TRAb. The authors made the TCR library using RNA they extracted from PBMCs. Graves' disease diagnosis was established per American Thyroid Association guidelines.

This specimen was peripheral blood mononuclear cells (PBMCs), taken when the disease was refractory, from a patient treated with antithyroid drugs. The chain recombines TRBV13 with TRBJ1-2, with 7 bases identical to TRBD1. The receptor was derived from a female donor with Graves disease. In DNA, the CDR3 is TGTGCCAGCAGCTTAGGGGACAGGACGATCTATGGCTACACCTTC. Its protein product is CASSLGDRTIYGYTF.